A selection of T cell receptor beta chains follows, all from one sample in a study of OX40 agonist ivuxolimab in advanced cancers. Libraries were prepared by immunoSEQ multiplex PCR; TCRdb keeps only in-frame clonotypes and omits some of them. The sample lists 70,000 or so clones, approximately 90% seen once, with under 10% in the top ten. The specimen was CD4+ or CD8+ T cells sorted from blood, collected in a trial of the OX40 agonist ivuxolimab. These receptors all come from an adult with an advanced solid tumor such as melanoma, head and neck, liver or kidney cancer. CDR3s include the opening cysteine and the closing phenylalanine or tryptophan. D genes are given only for firm matches. Only part of the rows carry a size: once, few, many, or a class if the clone is expanded.

j_call,v_call,clone_size,d_call,cdr3_aa,cdr3_nt
TRBJ1-1,TRBV29-1,NA,TRBD1,CSVLTGGMNTEAFF,TGCAGCGTGTTGACAGGGGGAATGAACACTGAAGCTTTCTTT
TRBJ1-1,TRBV27,NA,TRBD1,CASSFDRGTEAFF,TGTGCCAGCAGTTTCGACAGGGGTACTGAAGCTTTCTTT
TRBJ1-1,TRBV13,NA,NA,CASSMINTEAFF,TGTGCCAGCAGCATGATAAACACTGAAGCTTTCTTT
TRBJ2-7,TRBV6-1,NA,TRBD2,CASSEASGELVHEQYF,TGTGCCAGCAGTGAGGCTAGCGGGGAATTAGTCCACGAGCAGTACTTC
TRBJ1-1,TRBV6-5,NA,NA,CASSYSTAPSGTEAFF,TGTGCCAGCAGTTACTCGACAGCCCCTAGTGGAACTGAAGCTTTCTTT
TRBJ2-7,TRBV11-1,NA,NA,CASSWAEASYEQYF,TGTGCCAGCAGCTGGGCGGAAGCGTCCTACGAGCAGTACTTC
TRBJ1-1,TRBV7-2,NA,NA,CASTLMGLYTEAFF,TGTGCCAGCACCTTGATGGGACTCTACACTGAAGCTTTCTTT
TRBJ2-7,TRBV13,NA,TRBD1,CASSTRTGSREQYF,TGTGCCAGCAGCACCCGGACAGGGTCTCGCGAGCAGTACTTC
TRBJ1-6,TRBV2,NA,NA,CASEIREGGSPLHF,TGTGCCAGCGAAATCCGTGAAGGAGGTTCACCCCTCCACTTT
TRBJ2-1,TRBV7-8,NA,NA,CASSLAGSEQFF,TGTGCCAGCAGCTTAGCAGGGTCAGAGCAGTTCTTC
TRBJ1-4,TRBV7-9,NA,TRBD1,CASSFGTAINEKLFF,TGTGCCAGCAGCTTCGGGACAGCTATTAATGAAAAACTGTTTTTT
TRBJ2-2,TRBV9,NA,NA,CASSTSWTRLNTGELFF,TGTGCCAGCAGCACCAGCTGGACCCGTTTGAACACCGGGGAGCTGTTTTTT
TRBJ2-5,TRBV5-6,once,NA,CASSFVGQETQYF,TGTGCCAGCAGTTTCGTAGGTCAAGAGACCCAGTACTTC
TRBJ1-2,TRBV19,NA,NA,CASSGTGSYGYTF,TGTGCCAGTAGCGGTACAGGGAGCTATGGCTACACCTTC
TRBJ2-1,TRBV2,NA,TRBD2,CASRDPTSLQYNEQFF,TGTGCCAGCAGGGATCCGACTAGCCTTCAATACAATGAGCAGTTCTTC
TRBJ1-3,TRBV28,NA,NA,CASSFLALSGNTIYF,TGTGCCAGCAGTTTCTTGGCCCTCTCTGGAAACACCATATATTTT
TRBJ2-1,TRBV27,NA,NA,CASSRVGEQFF,TGTGCCAGCAGTCGCGTCGGGGAGCAGTTCTTC
TRBJ2-7,TRBV7-6,NA,NA,CASSGGAPHEQYF,TGTGCCAGCAGCGGGGGGGCGCCTCACGAGCAGTACTTC
TRBJ2-2,TRBV6-1,NA,TRBD2,CASSELAGSGELFF,TGTGCCAGCAGTGAACTAGCGGGGTCCGGGGAGCTGTTTTTT
TRBJ1-1,TRBV10-3,NA,NA,CAISGPTEGEAFF,TGTGCCATCAGTGGACCGACCGAGGGGGAAGCTTTCTTT
TRBJ2-7,TRBV27,NA,TRBD1,CASSWDSAYEQYF,TGTGCCAGCAGTTGGGACAGCGCCTACGAGCAGTACTTC
TRBJ2-7,TRBV11-2,NA,NA,CASSPRTDAYEQYF,TGTGCCAGCAGCCCGAGGACGGACGCCTACGAGCAGTACTTC
TRBJ2-5,TRBV29-1,NA,NA,CSVEGAPETQYF,TGCAGCGTTGAAGGGGCCCCAGAGACCCAGTACTTC
TRBJ1-5,TRBV2,NA,NA,CASSIGGFGNQPQHF,TGTGCCAGCAGTATAGGAGGGTTTGGCAATCAGCCCCAGCATTTT
TRBJ2-3,TRBV2,NA,NA,CASTLELATLGGTQYF,TGTGCCAGCACCCTAGAACTAGCAACCCTAGGGGGTACGCAGTATTTT
TRBJ2-2,TRBV7-6,NA,NA,CASSPTGNTGELFF,TGTGCCAGCTCCCCCACGGGGAACACCGGGGAGCTGTTTTTT
TRBJ2-1,TRBV7-9,once,TRBD2,CASSFGLAGYNEQFF,TGTGCCAGCAGCTTCGGGCTAGCGGGGTACAATGAGCAGTTCTTC
TRBJ1-2,TRBV5-4,once,NA,CASSLSRGESDGYTF,TGTGCCAGCAGCTTGAGTCGGGGGGAATCGGATGGCTACACCTTC
TRBJ1-3,TRBV19,NA,NA,CASSIPFSGNTIYF,TGTGCCAGTAGTATCCCTTTCTCTGGAAACACCATATATTTT
TRBJ2-2,TRBV27,NA,NA,CASSLGLSTGELFF,TGTGCCAGCAGTTTAGGGCTTTCCACCGGGGAGCTGTTTTTT
TRBJ1-1,TRBV7-3,NA,NA,CASSPGGAEAFF,TGTGCCAGCAGCCCGGGAGGGGCTGAAGCTTTCTTT
TRBJ1-5,TRBV7-9,NA,NA,CASAEGDQPQHF,TGTGCCAGCGCGGAGGGAGATCAGCCCCAGCATTTT
TRBJ1-1,TRBV5-6,NA,TRBD1,CASSLGTGGAEAFF,TGTGCCAGCAGCTTGGGAACAGGGGGGGCTGAAGCTTTCTTT
TRBJ2-7,TRBV4-3,NA,NA,CASSQTGTQSYEQYF,TGCGCCAGCAGCCAAACGGGGACTCAGAGCTACGAGCAGTACTTC
TRBJ1-1,TRBV9,NA,NA,CASSGGDPEAFF,TGTGCCAGCAGCGGGGGCGACCCTGAAGCTTTCTTT
TRBJ2-2,TRBV4-1,NA,NA,CASSPANTGELFF,TGCGCCAGCAGCCCCGCGAACACCGGGGAGCTGTTTTTT
TRBJ1-4,TRBV13,NA,TRBD1,CASSWGTGSNEKLFF,TGTGCCAGCAGCTGGGGGACAGGGAGTAATGAAAAACTGTTTTTT
TRBJ2-7,TRBV5-1,NA,TRBD2,CASSGPGLATSYEQYF,TGCGCCAGCAGCGGACCGGGACTAGCGACCTCCTACGAGCAGTACTTC
TRBJ2-7,TRBV13,NA,NA,CASSLVELGTSSYEQYF,TGTGCCAGCAGCTTAGTAGAACTCGGGACGTCGTCCTACGAGCAGTACTTC
TRBJ2-6,TRBV7-6,NA,NA,CASSLALGAGANVLTF,TGTGCCAGCAGCTTAGCCTTAGGAGCTGGGGCCAACGTCCTGACTTTC
TRBJ1-1,TRBV7-6,NA,NA,CASSPDGVNTEAFF,TGTGCCAGCAGCCCAGATGGGGTGAACACTGAAGCTTTCTTT
TRBJ2-1,TRBV4-3,NA,NA,CASSHAAYNEQFF,TGCGCCAGCAGTCATGCCGCCTACAATGAGCAGTTCTTC
TRBJ1-2,TRBV4-1,few,NA,CASSQDLADGYTF,TGCGCCAGCAGCCAAGATTTGGCGGATGGCTACACCTTC
TRBJ1-5,TRBV10-3,NA,NA,CAIATGNSNQPQHF,TGTGCCATCGCTACTGGAAATAGCAATCAGCCCCAGCATTTT